Presented here are 13 T cell receptor beta chains from one specimen sequenced in a study of blood T cells in healthy people across ages. Through a sample-barcoded 5' primer and a J-beta primer mix, a second PCR was run for roughly 6 to 11 cycles. TCRdb reanalysed the 5' RACE reads using MiXCR and keeps one entry per CDR3 protein. The repertoire consists of about 900,000 distinct CDR3 sequences, with around 62% occurring once and the leading ten covering roughly a quarter. Sequencing was carried out using blood. These receptor sequences come from a man in his thirties or forties in good health.

The chain joins TRBV20-1 to TRBJ2-7; 7 nucleotides agree with TRBD1. Losses at the gene ends were 0 bases for V and 0 bases for J; bases not matched to a gene: 11. Germline V lookup: CDR1 DFQATT, CDR2 SNEGSKA (reference sequence). The CDR3 spans 17 residues. CDR3 DNA sequence: TGCAGTGCTAGAGATTTGGGACAGATCTCGAGCTCCTACGAGCAGTACTTC. It specifies CSARDLGQISSSYEQYF.

The gene calls are TRBV14 and TRBJ1-2, with 11 bases lining up with TRBD1. V shed 3 bases and J 4 bases; nucleotides not matched to a gene: 7. This CDR3 comprises 16 residues. Germline V gene lookup returns CDR1 SGHDN and CDR2 FVKESK. The CDR3: CASSQNRDRGFYGYTF. Here the CDR3 DNA reads TGTGCCAGCAGCCAGAACCGGGACAGGGGGTTCTATGGCTACACCTTC.

This clonotype came up many times. The rearrangement uses TRBV10-3 and TRBJ1-4, with D unclear. V gave up 4 bases and J gave up 5 bases, with 11 bases separating them. CDR3 length: 14 residues. In germline, CDR1 is ENHRY, CDR2 SYGVKD. The CDR3 sequence is CAISGGAENEKLFF. As DNA, the CDR3 is TGTGCCATCAGTGGGGGTGCGGAGAATGAAAAACTGTTTTTT.

This clonotype was observed a single time. The J gene is TRBJ2-1, the V gene TRBV2; TRBD1 agrees at 7 bases. Germline trimming cut 5 bases from V and 3 bases from J; bases unmatched to any gene: 4. The germline gives CDR1 SNHLY, CDR2 FYNNEI. The CDR3 runs to 14 residues. CDR3 DNA: TGTGCCAGCAGTACCGGGACAGACTACAATGAGCAGTTCTTC. Protein product: CASSTGTDYNEQFF. Full variable domain (remainder filled in from reference TRBV2 and TRBJ2-1): EPEVTQTPSHQVTQMGQEVILRCVPISNHLYFYWYRQILGQKVEFLVSFYNNEISEKSEIFDDQFSVERPDGSNFTLKIRSTKLEDSAMYFCASSTGTDYNEQFFGPGTRLTVL.

J is TRBJ2-1 and V is TRBV10-2; D possibly corresponds to TRBD1 (6 bases). Trimming took 2 bases from V and 6 from J, leaving 14 bases between them. CDR1 and CDR2 from the germline V gene are WSHSY and SAAADI. The CDR3 has 15 residues. CDR3 coding DNA: TGCGCCAGCAGTGAGGTAGGCCTGGGGGCCAATGAGCAGTTCTTC. It translates to CASSEVGLGANEQFF.

The V gene is TRBV7-9, the J gene TRBJ1-4; weak D call: TRBD1 (5 bases). This CDR3 contains 12 residues. The germline V and J ends were trimmed by 10 bases and 7 bases, with 13 bases remaining between them. Germline V gene data show CDR1 as SEHNR and CDR2 as FQNEAQ (reference sequence). The CDR3, as DNA: TGTGCCACCCACAGGACGCTTGAAAAACTGTTTTTT. It yields the protein CATHRTLEKLFF.

This chain joins TRBV6-6 and TRBJ2-3, with 11 positions matching TRBD2. The length of the CDR3 is 16 residues. V was clipped by 2 bases and J by 3 bases; unmatched bases: 4. The germline V gene encodes CDR1 MNHNY and CDR2 SVGAGI (reference sequence). The CDR3 DNA reads TGTGCCAGCAGTTACCCGGCTAGCGGGGGGACAGATACGCAGTATTTT. It encodes CASSYPASGGTDTQYF.

CDR3 bases: TGCGCCAGCAGGAGGCTAGTCAGTATTACGTCCTACAATGAGCAGTTCTTC. It translates to CASRRLVSITSYNEQFF. The gene calls are TRBV5-1 and TRBJ2-1; no clear D. The V end was cut by 5 bases, the J end by 1 base, with 19 bases between. Germline lookup yields CDR1 SGHRS and CDR2 YFSETQ. The CDR3 runs to 17 residues.

The rearrangement joins TRBV4-1 to TRBJ2-3; possible D gene TRBD2, 6 bases. Germline CDR1 MGHRA, CDR2 YSYEKL. The CDR3 extends over 14 amino acids. Trimming removed 2 bases from V and 4 bases from J, with 10 bases in between. The DNA for the CDR3 is TGCGCCAGCAGCCAAAGTCTAGCGCCAGATACGCAGTATTTT. Translation: CASSQSLAPDTQYF.

The V call is TRBV4-2, the J call TRBJ2-7; D gene unclear. Germline V gene lookup returns CDR1 LGHNA and CDR2 YNFKEQ. The ends were cut back, 4 bases at V and 0 bases at J, with 10 bases in the middle. This CDR3 has 14 amino acids. CDR3 loop: CASSLPDGSYEQYF. In DNA form, the CDR3 reads TGTGCCAGCAGCCTCCCGGACGGCTCCTACGAGCAGTACTTC.

This chain links TRBV20-1 with TRBJ2-2, with 7 bases fitting TRBD1. Germline V lookup: CDR1 DFQATT, CDR2 SNEGSKA (reference sequence). V lost 2 bases to trimming and J lost 1 base; unmatched junction nucleotides: 4. This CDR3 contains 15 residues. Here the CDR3 reads CSARTGALNTGELFF. CDR3 DNA: TGCAGTGCTAGAACAGGGGCCTTGAACACCGGGGAGCTGTTTTTT.

V is TRBV7-2 and J is TRBJ2-7, with 11 bases that match TRBD1. There are 16 residues in the CDR3. The germline CDR1 and CDR2 sequences are SGHTA and FQGNSA. V lost 5 bases to trimming and J lost 3 bases; unmatched junction nucleotides: 9. As DNA, the CDR3 is TGTGCCAGCAGCCCCACCCTGGGGACAGGGGGCTACGAGCAGTACTTC. It specifies CASSPTLGTGGYEQYF.

This rearrangement joins TRBV3-1 to TRBJ1-6, with TRBD1 matching 7 bases. The J segment lost 10 bases and the V segment lost 0 bases, leaving 6 bases of the junction unmatched. CDR1 is LGHDT, CDR2 YNNKEL, per germline (reference sequence). The CDR3 runs 15 residues. The CDR3 is CASSQEMTGLSPLHF. Written as DNA, the CDR3 is TGTGCCAGCAGCCAAGAGATGACAGGGTTGTCACCCCTCCACTTT.